This TCR beta chain was identified during a study of T cells in Graves' hyperthyroidism and ophthalmopathy. This CDR3 is built from 16 residues. Germline V CDR1 and CDR2: SNHLY, FYNNEI. V trimming: 5 bases; J trimming: 6 bases; junction bases outside the gene matches: 13. TCR beta CDR3 region amplification was performed from RNA transcripts. TCR CDR3 regions were first amplified by RT-PCR with HTBI primers. TCRdb reprocessed the multiplex PCR reads via MiXCR and lists one record per CDR3 protein. The sample includes 200,000 to 250,000 distinct CDR3 sequences, around 24% of them seen just once. This clonotype was observed many times.

The rearrangement uses TRBV2 and TRBJ1-1, with 9 bases identical to TRBD1. The sample taken for sequencing was blood. The TCR comes from a woman aged 40 to 50 with Graves' ophthalmopathy. The chain's CDR3 is CASSQLQGAAGAEAFF. CDR3 nucleotides: TGTGCCAGCAGTCAACTACAGGGGGCCGCTGGCGCTGAAGCTTTCTTT.